This entry concerns a single T cell receptor (beta chain). Antigen: not known. The sample comes from a study of OX40 agonist ivuxolimab in advanced cancers. Study overall: At 0.01 to 10 mg/kg, ivuxolimab was administered intravenously to patients every 2 weeks. Dose-escalation cases comprised hepatocellular carcinoma, melanoma, renal cell or head and neck cancer.

The repertoire was sequenced with immunoSEQ multiplex PCR; TCRdb's copy has only in-frame clones and lacks some. The table has 75,000 to 100,000 clones, more than 75% seen once; the top ten hold 2.5% to 3%. Study-level points and caveats: CD8+ T cells were the subset that, on average, had more expanded clones than CD4+.

The CDR3 totals 16 residues. The V segment lost 0 bases and the J segment 7 bases; nucleotides outside the gene matches: 7. The germline CDR1 and CDR2 sequences are ENHRY and SYGVKD. Sampling of blood occurred at baseline, cycle 4 day 1, and cycle 7 day 1. The chain employs TRBV10-3 and TRBJ2-1; 9 nucleotides match TRBD2. The source material was CD4+ or CD8+ T cells sorted from blood, sampled in a trial of the OX40 agonist ivuxolimab. This sequence originates from an adult with an advanced solid tumor such as melanoma, head and neck, liver or kidney cancer. The CDR3 sequence is CAISESTGLAWNEQFF. The CDR3 region has the DNA TGTGCCATCAGTGAGTCGACAGGACTAGCGTGGAATGAGCAGTTCTTC.